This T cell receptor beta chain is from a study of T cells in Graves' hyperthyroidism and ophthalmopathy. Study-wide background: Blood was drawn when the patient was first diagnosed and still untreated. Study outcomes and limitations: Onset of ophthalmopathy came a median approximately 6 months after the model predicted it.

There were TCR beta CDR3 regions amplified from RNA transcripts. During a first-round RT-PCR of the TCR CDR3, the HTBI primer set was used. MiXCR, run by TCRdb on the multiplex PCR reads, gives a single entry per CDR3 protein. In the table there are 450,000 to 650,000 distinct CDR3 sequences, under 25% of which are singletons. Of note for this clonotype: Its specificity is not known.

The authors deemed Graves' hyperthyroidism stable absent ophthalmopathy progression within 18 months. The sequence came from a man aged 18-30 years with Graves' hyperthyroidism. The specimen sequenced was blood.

CDR3 protein: CASSFGAGGPRVNEQYF. The CDR3 DNA reads TGTGCCAGCAGTTTTGGGGCGGGAGGGCCTCGGGTAAACGAGCAGTACTTC. The V and J genes are TRBV12-3 or TRBV12-4 and TRBJ2-7, with 9 positions matching TRBD2. V gave up 3 bases and J gave up 5 bases; unmatched junction bases: 14. CDR3 size: 17 residues.